These T cell receptor beta chains were read from a single sample in a study of T cell responses to AZD1222 COVID-19 vaccine. Measured with immunoSEQ multiplex PCR; TCRdb has only the in-frame clones, and not every one. The sample contains about 120,000 clones, about 86% of which appear only once. Sequences were derived from peripheral blood, sampled 28 days after the second AZD1222 dose. These receptors came from an adult who received the AZD1222 COVID-19 vaccine. Each CDR3 is given with its conserved first and last residue. A D gene is named only where the DNA matches it firmly. The size of a clone is reported for some rows only, either as once, few or many, or as a class for expanded clones.

CDR3: CASSHSRTGVGYEKLFF
DNA: TGCGCCAGCAGCCACTCTAGAACGGGGGTAGGGTATGAAAAACTGTTTTTT
J: TRBJ1-4
D: .
V: TRBV4-1
size: few

CDR3: CASSPIQSSYNEQFF
DNA: TGTGCCAGCAGCCCCATCCAAAGCTCCTACAATGAGCAGTTCTTC
J: TRBJ2-1
D: .
V: TRBV28
size: .

CDR3: CAIRKTGANQPQHF
DNA: TGTGCCATCCGGAAAACAGGGGCCAATCAGCCCCAGCATTTT
J: TRBJ1-5
D: TRBD1
V: TRBV10-3
size: .

CDR3: CASSLGAGDYEQYF
DNA: TGCGCCAGCAGCTTGGGGGCAGGGGACTACGAGCAGTACTTC
J: TRBJ2-7
D: .
V: TRBV5-1
size: .

CDR3: CASSVGVDTEAFF
DNA: TGTGCCAGCAGCGTGGGGGTGGACACTGAAGCTTTCTTT
J: TRBJ1-1
D: .
V: TRBV9
size: .

CDR3: CASSGLNAGVSYGYTF
DNA: TGTGCCAGCAGTGGACTAAACGCCGGGGTCTCCTATGGCTACACCTTC
J: TRBJ1-2
D: .
V: TRBV25-1
size: .

CDR3: CASSYSKRQDEQYF
DNA: TGTGCCAGCAGTTACTCGAAACGGCAGGACGAGCAGTACTTC
J: TRBJ2-7
D: .
V: TRBV6-6
size: few

CDR3: CAISEALDRTSYEQYF
DNA: TGTGCCATCAGTGAGGCCCTAGACAGAACCTCCTACGAGCAGTACTTC
J: TRBJ2-7
D: .
V: TRBV10-3
size: .

CDR3: CASSHRGGRNEQFF
DNA: TGTGCCAGCAGCCACCGGGGGGGCCGGAATGAGCAGTTCTTC
J: TRBJ2-1
D: TRBD2
V: TRBV3-1/TRBV3-2
size: .

CDR3: CASSLDQGRQYF
DNA: TGTGCCAGCAGTTTAGATCAGGGGAGGCAGTACTTC
J: TRBJ2-7
D: .
V: TRBV12-3/TRBV12-4
size: .

CDR3: CATSDLGRGGTGVNEQFF
DNA: TGTGCCACCAGTGACTTGGGGCGTGGCGGGACAGGGGTCAATGAGCAGTTCTTC
J: TRBJ2-1
D: TRBD1
V: TRBV24-1
size: .

CDR3: CASSLVSGGSSPLHF
DNA: TGTGCCAGCAGCTTAGTGTCAGGGGGTAGCTCACCCCTCCACTTT
J: TRBJ1-6
D: TRBD1
V: TRBV7-9
size: .

CDR3: CASSLEEGRGYTF
DNA: TGTGCCAGCAGTTTAGAGGAGGGACGTGGCTACACCTTC
J: TRBJ1-2
D: .
V: TRBV12-3/TRBV12-4
size: .

CDR3: CASSIGLHTDTQYF
DNA: TGTGCCAGCAGCATAGGGCTACATACAGATACGCAGTATTTT
J: TRBJ2-3
D: .
V: TRBV7-2
size: once

CDR3: CAWRMGGNSGNTIYF
DNA: TGTGCCTGGAGAATGGGGGGGAACTCTGGAAACACCATATATTTT
J: TRBJ1-3
D: .
V: TRBV30
size: .

CDR3: CASTAGRDQPQHF
DNA: TGTGCCAGCACTGCCGGCCGGGATCAGCCCCAGCATTTT
J: TRBJ1-5
D: .
V: TRBV7-2
size: few

CDR3: CATSDYNEQFF
DNA: TGTGCCACCAGTGATTACAATGAGCAGTTCTTC
J: TRBJ2-1
D: .
V: TRBV24-1
size: .

CDR3: CASSQGFSGNTIYF
DNA: TGTGCCAGTAGTCAGGGGTTCTCTGGAAACACCATATATTTT
J: TRBJ1-3
D: .
V: TRBV19
size: .

CDR3: CASSNPTETQYF
DNA: TGTGCCAGTAGTAACCCTACGGAGACCCAGTACTTC
J: TRBJ2-5
D: .
V: TRBV19
size: .

CDR3: CASSPEGGSNQPQHF
DNA: TGTGCCAGCAGCCCCGAGGGGGGTAGCAATCAGCCCCAGCATTTT
J: TRBJ1-5
D: .
V: TRBV6-4
size: .

CDR3: CASRNYRTRTDTQYF
DNA: TGTGCCAGCAGGAACTACAGGACCCGCACAGATACGCAGTATTTT
J: TRBJ2-3
D: .
V: TRBV2
size: .

CDR3: CASSLMGAGGYNEQFF
DNA: TGTGCCAGCAGTTTAATGGGGGCCGGGGGGTACAATGAGCAGTTCTTC
J: TRBJ2-1
D: .
V: TRBV27
size: .

CDR3: CASSLFQGVSYTF
DNA: TGTGCCAGCAGCTTATTTCAGGGGGTGAGCTACACCTTC
J: TRBJ1-2
D: TRBD1
V: TRBV7-8
size: .

CDR3: CASSRNTGVYGYTF
DNA: TGCGCCAGCAGCCGAAACACAGGGGTCTATGGCTACACCTTC
J: TRBJ1-2
D: TRBD1
V: TRBV4-3
size: once

CDR3: CASSPRTSGNEQFF
DNA: TGTGCCAGCAGCCCGAGGACTAGTGGTAATGAGCAGTTCTTC
J: TRBJ2-1
D: TRBD2
V: TRBV9
size: .

CDR3: CASSLGTENYGYTF
DNA: TGTGCCAGCAGCTTGGGGACAGAAAACTATGGCTACACCTTC
J: TRBJ1-2
D: TRBD1
V: TRBV7-9
size: .

CDR3: CASSYGRTDTQYF
DNA: TGTGCCAGCAGTTACGGCCGCACAGATACGCAGTATTTT
J: TRBJ2-3
D: .
V: TRBV6-5
size: .

CDR3: CASSLVAGRSGNTIYF
DNA: TGTGCCAGCAGCTTAGTGGCAGGTCGCTCTGGAAACACCATATATTTT
J: TRBJ1-3
D: .
V: TRBV7-2
size: .

CDR3: CASSPHRTGKEGAYNEQFF
DNA: TGCGCCAGCAGCCCGCACCGGACAGGGAAGGAGGGCGCCTACAATGAGCAGTTCTTC
J: TRBJ2-1
D: TRBD1
V: TRBV5-1
size: .

CDR3: CASSRTVHGGELFF
DNA: TGTGCCAGCAGTAGGACAGTCCACGGCGGGGAGCTGTTTTTT
J: TRBJ2-2
D: .
V: TRBV6-5
size: few

CDR3: CSVGGRNQPQHF
DNA: TGCAGCGTGGGGGGGCGCAATCAGCCCCAGCATTTT
J: TRBJ1-5
D: .
V: TRBV29-1
size: .

CDR3: CASSVGQGAYGYTF
DNA: TGTGCCAGCAGCGTCGGACAGGGGGCGTATGGCTACACCTTC
J: TRBJ1-2
D: TRBD1
V: TRBV9
size: .

CDR3: CATSETPGQGLDEQYF
DNA: TGTGCCACCAGTGAAACTCCGGGACAGGGATTAGACGAGCAGTACTTC
J: TRBJ2-7
D: TRBD1
V: TRBV24-1
size: .

CDR3: CSSDSNEKLFF
DNA: TGCAGCTCGGACAGCAATGAAAAACTGTTTTTT
J: TRBJ1-4
D: .
V: TRBV20-1
size: once

CDR3: CASSQATGTMNTEAFF
DNA: TGCGCCAGCAGCCAAGCCACAGGAACTATGAACACTGAAGCTTTCTTT
J: TRBJ1-1
D: .
V: TRBV4-1
size: .

CDR3: CASSLQASPGGELFF
DNA: TGTGCCAGCAGCTTACAGGCCTCCCCCGGCGGGGAGCTGTTTTTT
J: TRBJ2-2
D: .
V: TRBV7-2
size: .

CDR3: CATSRDRAGMDTIYF
DNA: TGTGCCACCAGCAGAGATCGGGCAGGGATGGACACCATATATTTT
J: TRBJ1-3
D: .
V: TRBV15
size: .

CDR3: CASRLAGLREQYF
DNA: TGTGCCAGCAGGCTAGCGGGACTTCGCGAGCAGTACTTC
J: TRBJ2-7
D: TRBD2
V: TRBV28
size: .

CDR3: CASSLYWTGYGYTF
DNA: TGCGCCAGCAGCTTGTATTGGACAGGCTATGGCTACACCTTC
J: TRBJ1-2
D: TRBD1
V: TRBV5-1
size: .

CDR3: CASSPGQDNYGYTF
DNA: TGTGCCAGCTCACCAGGACAAGATAACTATGGCTACACCTTC
J: TRBJ1-2
D: .
V: TRBV18
size: .

CDR3: CASSDLSGRTYEQYF
DNA: TGTGCCAGCAGCGACCTTTCGGGCCGAACCTACGAGCAGTACTTC
J: TRBJ2-7
D: .
V: TRBV7-9
size: .

CDR3: CASSPRVAGELFF
DNA: TGTGCCAGCAGCCCAAGGGTAGCCGGGGAGCTGTTTTTT
J: TRBJ2-2
D: .
V: TRBV9
size: once

CDR3: CASSQVGTPGEKLFF
DNA: TGCGCCAGCAGCCAAGTCGGGACCCCGGGGGAAAAACTGTTTTTT
J: TRBJ1-4
D: .
V: TRBV4-1
size: .

CDR3: CASSLEQRNIQYF
DNA: TGTGCCAGCAGCTTAGAACAACGGAACATTCAGTACTTC
J: TRBJ2-4
D: .
V: TRBV7-2
size: .

CDR3: CASSLWTGGVDEQFF
DNA: TGCGCCAGCAGCCTCTGGACAGGGGGCGTCGATGAGCAGTTCTTC
J: TRBJ2-1
D: TRBD1
V: TRBV5-1
size: .

CDR3: CASSLGLNTEAFF
DNA: TGTGCCAGCAGTTTAGGGTTGAACACTGAAGCTTTCTTT
J: TRBJ1-1
D: .
V: TRBV12-3/TRBV12-4
size: .

CDR3: CASSIGIHQPQHF
DNA: TGTGCCAGTAGTATTGGCATCCATCAGCCCCAGCATTTT
J: TRBJ1-5
D: .
V: TRBV19
size: .

CDR3: CASSVSTGGMYEQYF
DNA: TGTGCCAGCAGCGTATCGACGGGGGGGATGTACGAGCAGTACTTC
J: TRBJ2-7
D: TRBD2
V: TRBV9
size: .

CDR3: CASRGRPRVQETQYF
DNA: TGTGCCAGCAGGGGCCGACCGAGGGTCCAAGAGACCCAGTACTTC
J: TRBJ2-5
D: .
V: TRBV2
size: .

CDR3: CASSLSSDTQYF
DNA: TGTGCCAGCAGTCTTTCGTCAGATACGCAGTATTTT
J: TRBJ2-3
D: .
V: TRBV13
size: .

CDR3: CASSVFSYEQYF
DNA: TGTGCCAGCTCCGTATTCTCCTACGAGCAGTACTTC
J: TRBJ2-7
D: .
V: TRBV7-2
size: .

CDR3: CASSPYQETQYF
DNA: TGTGCCAGCAGCCCTTACCAAGAGACCCAGTACTTC
J: TRBJ2-5
D: .
V: TRBV3-1/TRBV3-2
size: .

CDR3: CASSYAGPGEQYF
DNA: TGTGCCAGCAGCTACGCAGGGCCTGGAGAGCAGTACTTC
J: TRBJ2-7
D: .
V: TRBV9
size: .

CDR3: CASSPVYNEKLFF
DNA: TGTGCCAGTAGTCCGGTATATAATGAAAAACTGTTTTTT
J: TRBJ1-4
D: .
V: TRBV19
size: few

CDR3: CASSERRGSYEQYF
DNA: TGTGCCAGCAGTGAACGCAGGGGGTCCTACGAGCAGTACTTC
J: TRBJ2-7
D: TRBD1
V: TRBV2
size: .